These T cell receptor beta chains were read from a single sample in a study of siplizumab effects on memory and regulatory T cells. TCRdb's copy holds only in-frame clones and misses some; the assay was immunoSEQ multiplex PCR. The sample lists 80,000 to 130,000 clones, more than 90% seen once, with more than 2.5% in the top ten. Sequencing was done on a sample of CD4+ T cells sorted from blood. Receptors originate from a human donor in good health. Some clones in this sample may be carry-over from other donors' samples. Each CDR3 is given with its conserved first and last residue. D genes are given only for firm matches. Part of the rows lack a size; the others show once, few, many or a class for expanded clones.

>-|TRBV2|16|few|TRBJ2-3
TGTGCCAGCCTTGCTTGGGGAGTTAGGGGCACAGATACGCAGTATTTT
CASLAWGVRGTDTQYF
>TRBD2|TRBV5-4|15|-|TRBJ2-1
TGTGCCAGCAGCCCCGGGACTAGCGGACCTAATGAGCAGTTCTTC
CASSPGTSGPNEQFF
>-|TRBV19|15|-|TRBJ1-1
TGTGCCAGTAGTCCGAGATTTCTTGGGGACACTGAAGCTTTCTTT
CASSPRFLGDTEAFF
>-|TRBV18|15|-|TRBJ2-3
TGTGCCAGCTCACCTACGACAGTTAGCACAGATACGCAGTATTTT
CASSPTTVSTDTQYF
>-|TRBV29-1|14|-|TRBJ2-5
TGCAGCGTAGAACGGGGGCGGTTTCAAGAGACCCAGTACTTC
CSVERGRFQETQYF
>TRBD2|TRBV2|14|-|TRBJ2-3
TGTGCCAGCAGTAGCGGGAGAATTTCAGATACGCAGTATTTT
CASSSGRISDTQYF
>-|TRBV28|20|once|TRBJ2-2
TGTGCCAGCAGTTTATTGGCACAGAAGAACTCACAAATTAACACCGGGGAGCTGTTTTTT
CASSLLAQKNSQINTGELFF
>TRBD1|TRBV27|14|-|TRBJ2-1
TGTGCCAGCAGCCGGGACAGCCGCTACAATGAGCAGTTCTTC
CASSRDSRYNEQFF
>-|TRBV10-3|13|once|TRBJ2-6
TGTGCCACCCAGGGCTCTGGGGCCAACGTCCTGACTTTC
CATQGSGANVLTF
>-|TRBV28|14|-|TRBJ2-4
TGTGCCAGCCGCCGTCAGGGGGGAGAAAACATTCAGTACTTC
CASRRQGGENIQYF
>-|TRBV4-1|15|-|TRBJ1-2
TGCGCCAGCAGCCAGCCCTGGGGGACATTGGATGGCTACACCTTC
CASSQPWGTLDGYTF
>TRBD2|TRBV27|13|-|TRBJ2-7
TGTGCCACCTGGCCTAGCGGGGTTTCCAAGCAGTACTTC
CATWPSGVSKQYF
>-|TRBV7-9|15|once|TRBJ2-3
TGTGCCAGCAGCGCCCTCGGCTTGTCCACAGATACGCAGTATTTT
CASSALGLSTDTQYF
>-|TRBV7-8|14|-|TRBJ1-1
TGTGCCAGCAGCTTAGGGTGGGAGGTCGCTGAAGCTTTCTTT
CASSLGWEVAEAFF
>TRBD1|TRBV7-2|15|-|TRBJ1-2
TGTGCCAGCAGCTTAGCGGGACAGGGAAGCTATGGCTACACCTTC
CASSLAGQGSYGYTF
>-|TRBV6-5|14|once|TRBJ1-2
TGTGCCAGCAGTTACTCGAGGGCTAACTATGGCTACACCTTC
CASSYSRANYGYTF
>-|TRBV5-4|13|-|TRBJ2-1
TGTGCCAGCAGTCCGGCAGCAAGGAATGAGCAGTTCTTC
CASSPAARNEQFF
>-|TRBV7-3|13|-|TRBJ2-1
TGTGCCAGCAGCTTAGCTACCTACAATGAGCAGTTCTTC
CASSLATYNEQFF
>TRBD2|TRBV30|16|-|TRBJ2-5
TGTGCCTGGAGTGTTGGGGCGGGAGGGTTTATGGAGACCCAGTACTTC
CAWSVGAGGFMETQYF
>-|TRBV12-5|13|-|TRBJ2-3
TGTGCTAGTGGTTTGGTCGGCACAGATACGCAGTATTTT
CASGLVGTDTQYF
>TRBD2|TRBV9|18|-|TRBJ2-2
TGTGCCAGCAGCCCTTCAAGGGCTAGCGGGAGGGGCACCGGGGAGCTGTTTTTT
CASSPSRASGRGTGELFF
>TRBD1|TRBV7-3|16|-|TRBJ2-1
TGTGCCAGCAGCTTATCTTCGACAGGGACCTACAATGAGCAGTTCTTC
CASSLSSTGTYNEQFF
>TRBD1|TRBV9|16|-|TRBJ1-1
TGTGCCAGCAGCGTAGGCGCGGGACAGGGGAACACTGAAGCTTTCTTT
CASSVGAGQGNTEAFF
>TRBD1|TRBV7-3|15|-|TRBJ1-2
TGTGCCAGCAGCCCAACGAGGGACAGCGGCTTTGGCTACACCTTC
CASSPTRDSGFGYTF
>-|TRBV7-9|12|-|TRBJ2-3
TGTGCCAGCAGCTTAGCTAGCCCTACGCAGTATTTT
CASSLASPTQYF
>-|TRBV27|15|-|TRBJ2-3
TGTGCCAGCAGTTTACGGTGGGAGAGCACAGATACGCAGTATTTT
CASSLRWESTDTQYF
>TRBD2|TRBV29-1|14|-|TRBJ2-1
TGCAGCGTGGGGGGGTGGCCCCGCGACAATGAGCAGTTCTTC
CSVGGWPRDNEQFF
>-|TRBV15|13|-|TRBJ1-1
TGTGCCACCAGCAGAGAAAGTCGTACTGAAGCTTTCTTT
CATSRESRTEAFF
>TRBD2|TRBV11-2|15|-|TRBJ2-1
TGTGCCAGCAGCTTAATCCTAGCGGGAGTGTGGGAGCAGTTCTTC
CASSLILAGVWEQFF
>-|TRBV7-2|16|-|TRBJ1-4
TGTGCCAGCAGCCAAACTGCTCAAGGGGCGCGCGAAAAACTGTTTTTT
CASSQTAQGAREKLFF